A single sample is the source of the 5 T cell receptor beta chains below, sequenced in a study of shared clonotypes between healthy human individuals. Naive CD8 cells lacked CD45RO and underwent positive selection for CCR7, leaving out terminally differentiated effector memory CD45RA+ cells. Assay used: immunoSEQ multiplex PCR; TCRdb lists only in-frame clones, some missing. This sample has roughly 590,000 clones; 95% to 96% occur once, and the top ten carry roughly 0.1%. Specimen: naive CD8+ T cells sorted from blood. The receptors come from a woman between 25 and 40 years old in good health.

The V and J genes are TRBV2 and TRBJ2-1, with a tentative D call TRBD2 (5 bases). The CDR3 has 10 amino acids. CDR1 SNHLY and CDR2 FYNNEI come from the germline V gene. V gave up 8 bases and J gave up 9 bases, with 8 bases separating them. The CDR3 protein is CASSGIEQFF. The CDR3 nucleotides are TGTGCCAGCTCGGGGATTGAGCAGTTCTTC.

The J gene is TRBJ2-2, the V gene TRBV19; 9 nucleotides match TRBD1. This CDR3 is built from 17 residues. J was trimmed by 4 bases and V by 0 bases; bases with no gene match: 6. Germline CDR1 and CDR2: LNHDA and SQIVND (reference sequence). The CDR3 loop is CASSIDQGTGSTGELFF. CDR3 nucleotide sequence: TGTGCCAGTAGTATAGATCAAGGGACAGGGTCCACCGGGGAGCTGTTTTTT.

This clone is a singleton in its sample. The CDR3, as DNA: TGTGCCAGCAGAACCGGGACGGATTTCTACGAGCAGTACTTC. Its translation is CASRTGTDFYEQYF. This chain uses TRBV27 with TRBJ2-7; D may be TRBD1 or TRBD2 (5 bases each). Deletions cut 6 bases from V and 3 bases from J, with 15 bases between. CDR1 MNHEY and CDR2 SMNVEV come from the germline V gene (reference sequence). This CDR3 region has 14 residues.

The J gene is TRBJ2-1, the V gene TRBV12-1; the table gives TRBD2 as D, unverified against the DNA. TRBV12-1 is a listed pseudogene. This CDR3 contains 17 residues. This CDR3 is CASSFAASGWSYNEQFF. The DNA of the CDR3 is TGTGCCAGCAGCTTTGCGGCTAGCGGGTGGTCCTACAATGAGCAGTTCTTC.

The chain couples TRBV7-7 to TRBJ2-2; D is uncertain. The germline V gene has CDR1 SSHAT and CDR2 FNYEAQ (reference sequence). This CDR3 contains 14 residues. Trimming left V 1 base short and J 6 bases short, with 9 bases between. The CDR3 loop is CASSLGQGSGELFF. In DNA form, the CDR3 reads TGTGCCAGCAGCTTAGGTCAAGGGTCCGGGGAGCTGTTTTTT.